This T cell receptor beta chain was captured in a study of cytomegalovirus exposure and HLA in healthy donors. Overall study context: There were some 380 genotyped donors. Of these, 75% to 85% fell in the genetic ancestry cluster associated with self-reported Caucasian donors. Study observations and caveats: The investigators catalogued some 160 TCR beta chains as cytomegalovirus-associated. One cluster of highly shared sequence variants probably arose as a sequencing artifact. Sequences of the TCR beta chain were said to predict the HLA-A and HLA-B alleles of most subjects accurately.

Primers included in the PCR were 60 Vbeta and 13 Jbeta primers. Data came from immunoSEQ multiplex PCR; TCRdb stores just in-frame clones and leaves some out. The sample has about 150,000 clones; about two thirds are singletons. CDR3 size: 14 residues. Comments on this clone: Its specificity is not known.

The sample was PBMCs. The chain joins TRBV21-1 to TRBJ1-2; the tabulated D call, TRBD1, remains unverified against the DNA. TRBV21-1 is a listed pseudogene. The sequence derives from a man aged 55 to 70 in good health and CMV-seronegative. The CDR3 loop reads CASSKTGGQRGYTF. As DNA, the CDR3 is TGTGCCAGCAGCAAAACAGGGGGCCAGCGGGGCTACACCTTC.